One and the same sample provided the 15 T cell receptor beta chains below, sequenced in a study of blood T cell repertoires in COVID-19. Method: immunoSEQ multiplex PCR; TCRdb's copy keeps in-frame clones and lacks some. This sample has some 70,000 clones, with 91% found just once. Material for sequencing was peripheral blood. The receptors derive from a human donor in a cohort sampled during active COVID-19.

CDR3 loop: CASSASGGAFQPQHF. The CDR3 DNA reads TGTGCCAGTAGTGCCTCCGGGGGGGCGTTTCAGCCCCAGCATTTT. The rearrangement uses TRBV19 and TRBJ1-5, with D perhaps matching TRBD1 (6 bases). Germline loops: CDR1 LNHDA, CDR2 SQIVND (reference sequence). This CDR3 has 15 residues. V was clipped by 5 bases and J by 6 bases, with 17 bases between them.

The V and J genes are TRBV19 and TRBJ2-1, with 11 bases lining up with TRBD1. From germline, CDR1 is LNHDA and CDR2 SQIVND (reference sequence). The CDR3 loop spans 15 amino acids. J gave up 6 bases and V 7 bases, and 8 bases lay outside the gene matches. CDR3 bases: TGTGCCAGTAAGGTCTCCGGGACAGGGGGCAATGAGCAGTTCTTC. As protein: CASKVSGTGGNEQFF.

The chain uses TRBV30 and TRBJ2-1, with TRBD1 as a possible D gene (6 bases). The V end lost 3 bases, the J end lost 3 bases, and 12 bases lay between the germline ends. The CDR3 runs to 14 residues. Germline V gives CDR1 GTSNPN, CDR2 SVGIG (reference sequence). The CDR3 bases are TGTGCCTGGAGGGCTGGACAGTTCTACAATGAGCAGTTCTTC. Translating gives CAWRAGQFYNEQFF.

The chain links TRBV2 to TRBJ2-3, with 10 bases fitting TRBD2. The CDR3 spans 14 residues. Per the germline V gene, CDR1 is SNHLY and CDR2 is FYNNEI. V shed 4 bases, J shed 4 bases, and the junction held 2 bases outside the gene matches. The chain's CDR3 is CASSGTSGADTQYF. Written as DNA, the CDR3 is TGTGCCAGCAGTGGGACTAGCGGCGCAGATACGCAGTATTTT.

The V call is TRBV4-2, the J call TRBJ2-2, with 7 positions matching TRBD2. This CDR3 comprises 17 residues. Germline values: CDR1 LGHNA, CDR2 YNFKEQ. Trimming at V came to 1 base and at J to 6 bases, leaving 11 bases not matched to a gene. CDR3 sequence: CASSQGGGRARSGELFF. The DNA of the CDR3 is TGTGCCAGCAGCCAAGGTGGAGGGAGGGCCCGATCCGGGGAGCTGTTTTTT.

The CDR3 coding sequence is TGTGCCAGCAGCCCGAGAAACAGGGACAATGAGCAGTTCTTC. As protein: CASSPRNRDNEQFF. This chain joins TRBV7-3 and TRBJ2-1, with a weak D call TRBD1 (6 bases). This CDR3 contains 14 residues. V lost 5 bases and J lost 5, with 13 bases in between. Per germline, CDR1 SGHTA and CDR2 FQGTGA.

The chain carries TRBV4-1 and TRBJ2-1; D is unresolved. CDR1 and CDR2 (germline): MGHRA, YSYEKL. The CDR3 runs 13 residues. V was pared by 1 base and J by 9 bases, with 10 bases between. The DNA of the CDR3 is TGCGCCAGCAGCCAAGCCGACTCCAGTGAGCAGTTCTTC. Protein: CASSQADSSEQFF.

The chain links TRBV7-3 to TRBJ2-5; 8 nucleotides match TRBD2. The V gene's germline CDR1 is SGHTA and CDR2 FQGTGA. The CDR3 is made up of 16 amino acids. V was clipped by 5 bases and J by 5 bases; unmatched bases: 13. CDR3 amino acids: CASSRSPGGARETQYF. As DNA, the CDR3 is TGTGCCAGCAGCCGCTCTCCCGGGGGGGCGAGGGAGACCCAGTACTTC.

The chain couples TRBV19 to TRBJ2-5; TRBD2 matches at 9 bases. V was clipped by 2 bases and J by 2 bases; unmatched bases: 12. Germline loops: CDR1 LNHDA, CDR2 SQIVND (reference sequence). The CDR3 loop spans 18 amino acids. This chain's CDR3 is CASSINTTPAGGQETQYF. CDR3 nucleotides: TGTGCCAGTAGTATAAACACCACGCCAGCGGGAGGACAAGAGACCCAGTACTTC.

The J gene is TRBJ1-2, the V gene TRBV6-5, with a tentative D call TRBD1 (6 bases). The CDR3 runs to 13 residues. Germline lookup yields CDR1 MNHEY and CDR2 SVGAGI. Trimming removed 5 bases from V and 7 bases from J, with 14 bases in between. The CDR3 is CASSNGQIGGYTF. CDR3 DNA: TGTGCCAGCAGTAACGGACAGATCGGTGGCTACACCTTC.

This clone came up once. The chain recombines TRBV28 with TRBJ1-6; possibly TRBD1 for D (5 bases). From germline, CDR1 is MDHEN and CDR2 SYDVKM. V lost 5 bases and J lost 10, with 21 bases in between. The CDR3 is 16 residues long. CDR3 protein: CASSPGPAGRGSPLHF. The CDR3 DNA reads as TGTGCCAGCAGTCCGGGACCAGCGGGAAGGGGATCACCCCTCCACTTT.

CDR3 coding DNA: TGTGCCAGCAGCGACAGGGGCGGGGGAGGCTACACCTTC. This translates into CASSDRGGGGYTF. J is TRBJ1-2 and V is TRBV6-6; 8 bases match TRBD1. There are 13 residues in the CDR3. V was clipped by 6 bases and J by 8 bases; unmatched bases: 8. Looked up from germline, CDR1 is MNHNY and CDR2 is SVGAGI (reference sequence).

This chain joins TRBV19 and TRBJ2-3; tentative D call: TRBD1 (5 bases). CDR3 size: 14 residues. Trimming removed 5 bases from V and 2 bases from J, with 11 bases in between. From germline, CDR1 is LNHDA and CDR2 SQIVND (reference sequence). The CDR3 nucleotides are TGTGCCAGTAGTCTGGACACCTTCACAGATACGCAGTATTTT. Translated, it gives CASSLDTFTDTQYF. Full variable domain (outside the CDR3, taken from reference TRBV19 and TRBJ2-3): DGGITQSPKYLFRKEGQNVTLSCEQNLNHDAMYWYRQDPGQGLRLIYYSQIVNDFQKGDIAEGYSVSREKKESFPLTVTSAQKNPTAFYLCASSLDTFTDTQYFGPGTRLTVL.

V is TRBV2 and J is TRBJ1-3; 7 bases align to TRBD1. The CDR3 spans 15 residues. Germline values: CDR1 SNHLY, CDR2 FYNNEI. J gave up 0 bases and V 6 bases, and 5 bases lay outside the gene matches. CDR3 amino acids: CASRGGTVSGNTIYF. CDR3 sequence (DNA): TGTGCCAGCAGAGGAGGGACAGTCTCTGGAAACACCATATATTTT.

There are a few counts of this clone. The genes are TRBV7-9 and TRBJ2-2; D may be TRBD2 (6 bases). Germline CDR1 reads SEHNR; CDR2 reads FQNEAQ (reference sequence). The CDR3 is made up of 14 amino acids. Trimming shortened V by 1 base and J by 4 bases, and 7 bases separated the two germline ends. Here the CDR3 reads CASSLDGGTGELFF. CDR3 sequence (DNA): TGTGCCAGCAGCTTAGACGGGGGCACCGGGGAGCTGTTTTTT.